This T cell receptor beta chain was recorded in a study of cytomegalovirus exposure and HLA in healthy donors. A word on this clone: Its antigen is not identified.

The CDR3 is 19 residues long. Germline values: CDR1 MNHEY, CDR2 SMNVEV (reference sequence). The ends were cut back, 3 bases at V and 0 bases at J, with 21 bases in the middle. PCR involved 60 Vbeta and 13 Jbeta primers. In the original analysis: Roughly 11 million shared chains were among some 80 million unique TCR beta chains counted in a later analysis. TCRdb's copy holds only in-frame clones and misses some; the assay was immunoSEQ multiplex PCR. The V and J calls and clone size are taken from that table; D and trimming were inferred from the DNA. This sample's table reports some 51,000 clones. Broader study findings: Per a later analysis, HLA-associated TCR beta chains showed more clonal expansion than other, equally common TCR beta chains.

The sample consisted of PBMCs. This rearrangement joins TRBV27 to TRBJ1-3; D remains unclear. This clonotype originated in a man aged 45-65 years in good health and CMV-seropositive. The CDR3 nucleotides read TGTGCCAGCAGTTTTGAGGTTGACGCAAACTCAAACTCTGGAAACACCATATATTTT. Residues: CASSFEVDANSNSGNTIYF.